This TCR beta chain originates from a study of blood T cells in healthy people across ages. A second PCR of roughly 7 to 11 cycles used a sample-barcoded 5' primer and a J-beta primer mix. MiXCR, run by TCRdb on the 5' RACE reads, gives a single entry per CDR3 protein. The table records about 1.4 million distinct CDR3 sequences, approximately 59% of them present only once. CDR1 is DFQATT and CDR2 is SNEGSKA in the germline V gene (reference sequence). The CDR3 consists of 19 residues. Deletions cut 3 bases from V and 8 bases from J, with 32 bases between. This clonotype was obtained from a man younger than 30 in good health. The rearrangement joins TRBV20-1 to TRBJ2-1; D could derive from TRBD1 or TRBD2 (5 bases each). Sequenced material: blood. The CDR3 protein is CSASRGRASGRTVRHEQFF. DNA for the CDR3: TGCAGTGCTAGTAGGGGAAGGGCTAGTGGGAGAACGGTACGCCATGAGCAGTTCTTC.